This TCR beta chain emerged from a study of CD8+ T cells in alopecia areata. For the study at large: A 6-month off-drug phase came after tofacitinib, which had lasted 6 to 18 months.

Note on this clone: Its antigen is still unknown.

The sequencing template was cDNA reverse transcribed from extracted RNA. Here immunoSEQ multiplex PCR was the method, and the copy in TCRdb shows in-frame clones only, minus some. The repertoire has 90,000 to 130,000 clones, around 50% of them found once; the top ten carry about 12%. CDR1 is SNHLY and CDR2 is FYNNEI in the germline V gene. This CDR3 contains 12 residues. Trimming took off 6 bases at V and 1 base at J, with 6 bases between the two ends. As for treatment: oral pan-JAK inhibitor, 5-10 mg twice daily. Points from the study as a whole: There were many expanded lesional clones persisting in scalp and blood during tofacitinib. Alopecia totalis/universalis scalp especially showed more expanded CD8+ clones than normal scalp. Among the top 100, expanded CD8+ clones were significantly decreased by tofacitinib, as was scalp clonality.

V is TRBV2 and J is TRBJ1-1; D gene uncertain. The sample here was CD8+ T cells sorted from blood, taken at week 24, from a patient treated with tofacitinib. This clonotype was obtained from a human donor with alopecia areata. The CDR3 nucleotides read TGTGCCAGCAGGCTATCGAACACTGAAGCTTTCTTT. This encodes CASRLSNTEAFF.